These 18 T cell receptor beta chains were sequenced from one sample in a study of post-analysis software for immune sequencing data. Findings and caveats of the study: In patients, a few TRBV segments were more frequent than in controls, with TRBV5-6, TRBV5-1 and TRBV20-1 among them.

Their antigen targets remain unknown. Carried by the TCR beta cDNA libraries were unique molecular identifiers. One entry per CDR3 protein, called by TCRdb with MiXCR from the PCR reads. In the table there are about 200,000 distinct CDR3 sequences, 25% to 35% of which are singletons. Sequenced sample: blood. The receptors shown here come from a girl between 2 and 17 years old with multiple sclerosis.

On this clonotype itself: Possible read error: a much larger clone is one base away. The chain has TRBV6-2 or TRBV6-3 and TRBJ2-3; 13 bases agree with TRBD2. CDR1 is MNHEY, CDR2 SVGEGT, per germline. The CDR3 covers 13 residues. The V segment lost 8 bases and the J segment 6 bases; nucleotides outside the gene matches: 2. CDR3 DNA: TGTGCCAGCGGGACTAGCGGGAATGATACGCAGTATTTT. It is translated as CASGTSGNDTQYF.

In its sample, this clonotype was seen many times. The V call is TRBV12-3 or TRBV12-4, the J call TRBJ2-1; TRBD2 agrees at 8 bases. This CDR3 is 11 amino acids long. V lost 10 bases, J lost 9 bases, and 5 bases stayed unmatched. CDR3 in DNA: TGTGCCACGGCGGGGGGCCCTGAGCAGTTCTTC. This gives the protein CATAGGPEQFF.

This clonotype has ten or more counts. The rearrangement links TRBV12-3 or TRBV12-4 to TRBJ2-1; either TRBD1 or TRBD2 may fit D (5 bases each). V lost 4 bases and J lost 8, with 18 bases in between. The CDR3 runs to 15 residues. DNA for the CDR3: TGTGCCAGCAGTTGGCAGTACGGGGCGTGGTATGAGCAGTTCTTC. It specifies CASSWQYGAWYEQFF.

This chain joins TRBV12-3 or TRBV12-4 and TRBJ2-7; D possibly corresponds to TRBD2 (6 bases). V was clipped by 6 bases and J by 7 bases, with 28 bases between them. CDR3 size: 17 residues. In DNA form, the CDR3 reads TGTGCCAGCAGCCCCGGTAGGGGCGGGGTGGTTTACAATGAGCAGTACTTC. As protein: CASSPGRGGVVYNEQYF.

This clonotype has just a few counts. The rearrangement links TRBV6-2 or TRBV6-3 to TRBJ1-5; 7 bases fit TRBD1. The V segment lost 6 bases and the J segment 6 bases; nucleotides outside the gene matches: 5. From germline, CDR1 is MNHEY and CDR2 SVGEGT. The CDR3 covers 13 residues. CDR3 region: CASRTGFLQPQHF. CDR3 nucleotide sequence: TGTGCCAGCAGGACAGGGTTTCTTCAGCCCCAGCATTTT.

Concerning this clonotype itself: A much bigger clone sits one base away, suggesting this may be a read error. The chain employs TRBV27 and TRBJ2-1, with TRBD1 matching 8 bases. CDR3 length: 15 residues. Germline trimming cut 11 bases from V and 7 bases from J; bases unmatched to any gene: 16. Germline V gene lookup returns CDR1 MNHEY and CDR2 SMNVEV (reference sequence). The CDR3, as DNA: TGTGCCGGCGGCCTTCAGGGGGCTTGGGCGAATGAGCAGTTCTTC. It encodes CAGGLQGAWANEQFF.

This clonotype was observed a few times. The chain uses TRBV2 and TRBJ1-6; TRBD1 might be the D (5 bases). This CDR3 region has 14 residues. The V and J ends lost 4 bases and 7 bases respectively, with 11 bases between them. Germline V gene sequence: CDR1 SNHLY, CDR2 FYNNEI. CDR3 bases: TGTGCCAGCAGTGTGGCAGGGCGGAATTCACCCCTCCACTTT. It codes for CASSVAGRNSPLHF.

As for this clonotype: A much larger clone lies a single base off, so this may be a read error. The V call is TRBV15, the J call TRBJ2-1; D uncertain. V dropped 0 bases and J dropped 10 bases, with 10 bases sitting between them. Germline lookup yields CDR1 LNHNV and CDR2 YYDKDF (reference sequence). The CDR3 spans 13 residues. The CDR3 DNA sequence: TGTGCCACCAGCAGAGACGGTCGTGACGAGCAGTTCTTC. As protein: CATSRDGRDEQFF.

This clonotype appeared a few times. The chain employs TRBV7-9 and TRBJ1-1; D not certain. CDR1 is SEHNR, CDR2 FQNEAQ, per germline (reference sequence). V dropped 2 bases and J dropped 1 base, with 5 bases sitting between them. CDR3 length: 13 amino acids. For the CDR3, the DNA is TGTGCCAGCAGCTTATATCAGAACACTGAAGCTTTCTTT. This codes for CASSLYQNTEAFF.

This clonotype appeared many times. This sequence joins TRBV5-1 and TRBJ2-4; 9 nucleotides match TRBD1. This CDR3 is 15 amino acids long. V lost 0 bases to trimming and J lost 9 bases; unmatched junction nucleotides: 7. The germline V gene encodes CDR1 SGHRS and CDR2 YFSETQ. CDR3 bases: TGCGCCAGCAGCTTGGCCGGGACAGGGAATAGCATTCAGTACTTC. Translated, it gives CASSLAGTGNSIQYF.

This clonotype is medium-sized. The chain uses TRBV7-8 and TRBJ2-7; unclear D gene. V lost 8 bases and J lost 6, with 11 bases in between. Germline V gene data show CDR1 as SGHVS and CDR2 as FQNEAQ. The CDR3 has 11 amino acids. The CDR3 sequence is CASSLVREQYF. CDR3 DNA sequence: TGTGCCAGCTCCCTAGTCCGCGAGCAGTACTTC.

Turning to this clonotype: A much larger clone lies one base from this, so it may be a read error. The CDR3 DNA sequence: TGCAGTGCTAGGGGGGGACACGCAAACGCTGAAGCTTTCTTT. Encoded protein: CSARGGHANAEAFF. This chain connects TRBV20-1 to TRBJ1-1; possibly TRBD1 for D (6 bases). V was clipped by 3 bases and J by 6 bases, with 17 bases between them. There are 14 residues in the CDR3. The V gene's germline CDR1 is DFQATT and CDR2 SNEGSKA (reference sequence).

About this clonotype: The junction and the germline gene differ at one end; a read error may be behind it. This chain links TRBV28 with TRBJ2-3; 9 bases map to TRBD1. The CDR3 covers 18 residues. Germline lookup yields CDR1 MDHEN and CDR2 SYDVKM. CDR3 protein: CASKGGQGIPLGTDAQYF. CDR3 in DNA: TGTGCCAGCAAGGGGGGACAGGGTATTCCCCTGGGGACAGATGCGCAGTATTTT. The full variable domain, with the rest looked up from reference TRBV28 and TRBJ2-3, is DVKVTQSSRYLVKRTGEKVFLECVQDMDHENMFWYRQDPGLGLRLIYFSYDVKMKEKGDIPEGYSVSREKKERFSLILESASTNQTSMYLCASKGGQGIPLGTDAQYFGPGTRLTVL.

There are a few counts of this clonotype. This chain joins TRBV20-1 and TRBJ2-1; D is perhaps TRBD2 (6 bases). This CDR3 has 14 residues. V lost 4 bases and J 6 bases, leaving 16 bases between the germline ends. CDR1 is DFQATT, CDR2 SNEGSKA, per germline (reference sequence). As DNA, the CDR3 is TGCAGTGCTATACGAGCGGGTTCCCGCAATGAGCAGTTCTTC. The encoded protein is CSAIRAGSRNEQFF.

As to this clonotype: It may be a read error: a sequence one base away is much more abundant. The gene calls are TRBV4-2 and TRBJ2-1; a weak D match, TRBD1 (7 bases). The ends were cut back, 4 bases at V and 9 bases at J, with 16 bases in the middle. Germline V CDR1 and CDR2: LGHNA, YNFKEQ. This CDR3 is built from 14 residues. CDR3 sequence: CASSREPGDSEQFF. CDR3 bases: TGTGCCAGCAGCCGGGAGCCGGGGGACAGTGAGCAGTTCTTC.

This clonotype was seen ten or more times. The J gene is TRBJ2-5, the V gene TRBV12-3 or TRBV12-4, with 8 positions matching TRBD1. V lost 7 bases, J lost 5 bases, and 0 bases stayed unmatched. The CDR3 totals 11 residues. CDR3 in amino acids: CASNRGETQYF. In nucleotides, the CDR3 is TGTGCCAGCAACAGGGGGGAGACCCAGTACTTC.

This clonotype was recorded a few times. The genes are TRBV12-3 or TRBV12-4 and TRBJ2-1; 7 nucleotides match TRBD1. The CDR3 covers 13 residues. With 4 bases clipped from V and 6 bases from J, the junction kept 3 bases outside the gene matches. The CDR3 DNA sequence: TGTGCCAGCAGTTCCAGGACAGGCAATGAGCAGTTCTTC. Translation: CASSSRTGNEQFF.

This clonotype was recorded at least ten times. The chain uses TRBV29-1 and TRBJ2-5; D is ambiguous. Germline V lookup: CDR1 SQVTM, CDR2 ANQGSEA. V dropped 3 bases and J dropped 5 bases, with 7 bases sitting between them. CDR3 length: 11 amino acids. CDR3 in DNA: TGCAGCGTTGAGTACGGGGAGACCCAGTACTTC. Its protein product is CSVEYGETQYF.